This TCR beta chain was identified in a study of blood T cell repertoires in COVID-19. Study-wide context: In each case, the material was cDNA or gDNA derived from T cells, B-cell-depleted T cells, or PBMCs.

In the authors' workflow: Using reference gene primer amplification, nucleated cell counts were estimated. TCRdb keeps only in-frame clones here, not all; method: immunoSEQ multiplex PCR. The V and J calls and clone size were taken over from that table, and D and trimming were inferred from the DNA. The table includes under 300,000 clones, 80% to 90% detected once. The CDR3 runs to 14 residues. V was trimmed by 5 bases and J by 2 bases, leaving 12 bases between them. The germline gives CDR1 LGHDT, CDR2 YNNKEL (reference sequence). Sample: peripheral blood. This TCR came from a woman aged 35 to 49 with acute or convalescent COVID-19. The chain couples TRBV3-1 (or the pseudogene TRBV3-2) to TRBJ1-2; tentatively, D is TRBD1 (6 bases). CDR3 coding DNA: TGTGCCAGCAGCACTCGACAGGAAAACTATGGCTACACCTTC. Amino acid sequence: CASSTRQENYGYTF.